These 3 T cell receptor beta chains were all obtained from the same sample, sequenced in a study of blood T cell repertoires in COVID-19. The table came from immunoSEQ multiplex PCR; TCRdb's copy has only in-frame clones and leaves some out. This table has about 150,000 clones, 65% to 85% appearing once. Sequences were obtained from peripheral blood. The source of these receptors is a woman aged 80 or over with acute or convalescent COVID-19.

There are a few counts of this clone. The gene calls are TRBV7-2 and TRBJ2-3; no clear D gene. V was trimmed by 5 bases and J by 0 bases, leaving 9 bases between them. This CDR3 has 14 residues. Germline V gene data show CDR1 as SGHTA and CDR2 as FQGNSA. In nucleotides, the CDR3 is TGTGCCAGCAGCGCTATGTCCAGCACAGATACGCAGTATTTT. Residues: CASSAMSSTDTQYF.

The rearrangement uses TRBV13 and TRBJ2-5; 12 bases match TRBD2. This CDR3 is 17 amino acids long. Germline CDR1 and CDR2: PRHDT and FYEKMQ (reference sequence). V shed 5 bases, J shed 4 bases, and the junction held 11 bases outside the gene matches. For the CDR3, the DNA is TGTGCCAGCAGCGTTCTAGCGGGGGGGCCGAAGGGAGAGACCCAGTACTTC. Protein product: CASSVLAGGPKGETQYF. Supplemented by reference TRBV13 and TRBJ2-5, the full variable domain reads AAGVIQSPRHLIKEKRETATLKCYPIPRHDTVYWYQQGPGQDPQFLISFYEKMQSDKGSIPDRFSAQQFSDYHSELNMSSLELGDSALYFCASSVLAGGPKGETQYFGPGTRLLVL.

The gene calls are TRBV11-2 and TRBJ2-7; D might be TRBD2 (6 bases). Trimming took off 2 bases at V and 6 bases at J, with 20 bases between the two ends. Germline V lookup: CDR1 SGHAT, CDR2 FQNNGV. The CDR3 consists of 16 residues. CDR3: CASSLRLTNVGGEQYF. The CDR3 DNA is TGTGCCAGCAGCTTACGGCTAACAAACGTCGGGGGCGAGCAGTACTTC.